This section outlines one T cell receptor (beta chain) sequence together with its context. The antigen is not known. The data originate from a study of a mutant IDH1 vaccine in newly diagnosed glioma. Study-level background: Earlier care involved radiotherapy, temozolomide, or both, and the majority received both.

Sequencing was performed with immunoSEQ multiplex PCR; in TCRdb, only in-frame clones are kept and a portion is missing. The table shows some 15,000 clones, with 80% to 90% occurring only once. As for time point: baseline, week 1 (first vaccination visit). The treatment was: pre-vaccination baseline after standard-of-care therapy. The CDR3 spans 14 residues. Trimming left V 2 bases short and J 0 bases short, with 7 bases between. Germline V lookup: CDR1 SGHDT, CDR2 YYEEEE. Study-wide points: There seemed to be no relation between pseudoprogression and changes in top peripheral T cell clonotypes.

The rearrangement links TRBV5-6 to TRBJ2-3, with D possibly TRBD1 on 5 matching bases. This sequence originates from a woman aged 40 to 50 with glioma. Some clones in this sample may be carry-over from other donors' samples. Source: PBMCs, taken from a glioma patient treated with radiotherapy, temozolomide or both. CDR3: CASSFWGSTDTQYF. CDR3 DNA: TGTGCCAGCAGCTTTTGGGGCAGCACAGATACGCAGTATTTT.